This T cell receptor (beta chain) came from a study of blood T cell repertoires in COVID-19. Study-wide context: The cDNA or gDNA used as material had been derived from T cells, B-cell-depleted T cells, or PBMCs.

Germline CDR1 reads GTSNPN; CDR2 reads SVGIG (reference sequence). V was cut by 3 bases and J by 0 bases, with 11 bases left in between. CDR3 length: 15 amino acids. Authors' processing steps: Amplification of reference gene primers was used by the study to estimate nucleated cell counts. Some clones are missing from TCRdb's copy, which holds only in-frame ones; the method was immunoSEQ multiplex PCR. V and J calls and clone size come straight from that table; D and trimming were deduced from the DNA. This repertoire shows roughly 90,000 clones, 75% to 90% found once; its top ten account for about 17%.

This sequence originates from a woman of 80 years or more with active or convalescent COVID-19. The V call is TRBV30, the J call TRBJ1-4; the D is unclear. The sequenced sample was peripheral blood. CDR3 loop: CAWRGPSATNEKLFF. CDR3 sequence (DNA): TGTGCCTGGAGGGGCCCTTCAGCAACTAATGAAAAACTGTTTTTT.